The present entry profiles one T cell receptor (beta chain) with its context. It lacks a known antigen. Base qualities are not at hand, and no much larger clone is one base apart. Ophthalmopathy patients had moderately to severely active disease, with a Clinical Activity Score of 3 or more, a NOSPECS grade of 4 or more, and a disease duration of less than 3 months. The study excluded patients with uncontrolled infections, other autoimmune diseases, pregnancy or lactation. Diagnoses were established on the basis of clinical symptoms, serum thyroxine and TRAb, thyroid ultrasound, and orbital computed tomography. PBMCs were separated from over 9 ml of fresh peripheral blood using Ficoll-Paque density gradient centrifugation. Trizol reagent was used to extract total RNA, and RNA quality was then checked on an Agilent 2100 Bioanalyzer. These data are taken from a study of T cells in Graves' hyperthyroidism and ophthalmopathy (dated by TCRdb to the late 2010s). Turning to the overall study: Peripheral blood was sampled at the time of initial diagnosis, prior to any treatment. A discovery cohort of fewer than 110 patients, 43 with Graves' ophthalmopathy and more than 55 with stable Graves' hyperthyroidism, was used to find distinguishing TCR V-J signatures. Prospective prediction of ophthalmopathy was tested in an independent validation cohort consisting of about 19 hyperthyroidism patients and approximately 16 patients who later progressed to ophthalmopathy. The roughly 99 discovery patients were divided at random into training and test sets in a 7:3 ratio. In addition, the study compared T-cell repertoires in thyroid tissue and in blood from about 6 Graves' hyperthyroidism patients. After blood sampling, hyperthyroidism patients were treated with methimazole at a starting dose of 30 mg daily, and ophthalmopathy patients were treated with high-dose intravenous methylprednisolone. TCR Vbeta CDR3 sequencing of approximately 140 peripheral blood samples (over 40 ophthalmopathy, about 74 hyperthyroidism and 17 progressor patients) is reported in the paper.

The TCR beta CDR3 regions were amplified from the RNA transcripts. The TCR CDR3 was subjected to a first round of RT-PCR using the HTBI primer set and the Qiagen OneStep RT-PCR kit. A second multiplex PCR round built the libraries, followed by size selection and purification. The libraries were sequenced on an Illumina HiSeq2000 using paired-end 100 bp reads. The source study handled its data this way. SOAPnuke was used to process the raw data, with reads discarded if the reads contained adapters or uncalled bases, had a mean Phred below 15, or lacked an exact constant-primer or identifier match. High-quality paired reads were merged with COPE v1.2.5, and unique nucleotide sequences were defined as clonotypes. Clonotypes were aligned to IMGT TRBV, TRBD and TRBJ reference segments using MiTCR v1.1. Analysis was restricted to V-J combinations with a frequency above 0.0001, which covered 99.2% of repertoires. The TCS score was defined as the ratio of F50 (clonal expansion) to E x V (chaos), calculated using BLOSUM62-based TCRdist between CDR3 peptides within each V-J. Welch's t-statistics and random forest reduced around 550 V-J features to 10 to 15, which were used in a naive Bayes classifier (R e1071). The similarity between thyroid and blood repertoires was quantified using the Morisita-Horn index. The public reads were reanalyzed by TCRdb: fastp trimming at Q25, MiXCR alignment, in-frame beta chains only. One record per CDR3 amino acid sequence lists the most common genes and DNA. TCRdb's processing, not the authors' own work, is the source of the V and J calls. The sample table lists 35,000 or so distinct CDR3 sequences, under 60% of them with a count of one. 15% to 20% of the sample lies in the top ten.

Summary of the overall study and its limitations: Most expanded thyroid clonotypes (frequency above 0.001) were also found in blood, which suggests that blood repertoires may mirror thyroid immune responses. Ophthalmopathy was separated from stable hyperthyroidism by a 13 V-J signature model, with around 88% sensitivity and 81% to 82% specificity obtained in cross-validation and 80%/75% obtained in testing. In validation, the model predicted progression to ophthalmopathy a median of roughly 6.1 months before onset, with about 67% sensitivity and roughly 73% specificity. No statistical method was used to fix the sample size in advance, and group allocation was not hidden from the investigators.

The CDR3 holds 16 amino acids from the cysteine to the phenylalanine. Only the CDR3 part of the read is kept: 48 bases, read in frame from the first base. Trimming takes 6 bases off V and 4 bases off J; junction bases not matched to a gene: 8. CDR1 and CDR2 (LNHDA, SQIVND) derive from the germline V gene (reference sequence). Recombination joined TRBV19 with TRBJ1-5, and 11 junctional nucleotides match TRBD1. The sample consisted of blood. The source of this sequence is a middle-aged man with Graves' ophthalmopathy. DNA sequence: TGTGCCAGTAGCGAAGGGACAGGGGGTAGGAATCAGCCCCAGCATTTT. The encoded protein is CASSEGTGGRNQPQHF.